This is a list of T cell receptor beta chains from one sample in a study of blood T cell repertoires in COVID-19. Assay: immunoSEQ multiplex PCR; the TCRdb copy retains only in-frame clones and omits some. This table holds around 170,000 clones, around 83% found once. Sample: peripheral blood. The receptor source for this set is a man aged 50-59 years with active or convalescent COVID-19. The CDR3 runs from the conserved cysteine through the conserved F or W. The D gene is left open where the match is weak. Size is stated for part of the rows, as once, few or many counts, or as a class when the clone is expanded.

j_gene: TRBJ2-1
abundance: -
v_gene: TRBV7-6
d_gene: -
CDR3nt: TGTGCCAGCAGCTTAAAAACAGGGAATGAGCAGTTCTTC
CDR3aa: CASSLKTGNEQFF

j_gene: TRBJ2-1
abundance: -
v_gene: TRBV5-3
d_gene: TRBD2
CDR3nt: TGTGCCAGAAGCAAGGGGACTAGCGGTAGATCCTACAATGAGCAGTTCTTC
CDR3aa: CARSKGTSGRSYNEQFF

j_gene: TRBJ2-7
abundance: -
v_gene: TRBV2
d_gene: -
CDR3nt: TGTGCCAGCAGGCCCCCACGGTCCCACCCCACCGAGCAGTACTTC
CDR3aa: CASRPPRSHPTEQYF

j_gene: TRBJ1-2
abundance: -
v_gene: TRBV9
d_gene: -
CDR3nt: TGTGCCAGCAGCGTCGGGGGGACAAGGTATAACTATGGCTACACCTTC
CDR3aa: CASSVGGTRYNYGYTF

j_gene: TRBJ2-5
abundance: -
v_gene: TRBV7-9
d_gene: -
CDR3nt: TGTGCCAGCAGCTTACAGGGAATCCCGAAAGAGACCCAGTACTTC
CDR3aa: CASSLQGIPKETQYF

j_gene: TRBJ2-7
abundance: once
v_gene: TRBV3-1/TRBV3-2
d_gene: -
CDR3nt: TGTGCCAGCAGCCACCCTGCCGGGAAGTCTTACGAGCAGTACTTC
CDR3aa: CASSHPAGKSYEQYF

j_gene: TRBJ2-7
abundance: -
v_gene: TRBV25-1
d_gene: -
CDR3nt: TGTGCCAGCAGTGAACCCACCGGGTCTTCACCCTACGAGCAGTACTTC
CDR3aa: CASSEPTGSSPYEQYF

j_gene: TRBJ1-1
abundance: -
v_gene: TRBV29-1
d_gene: -
CDR3nt: TGCAGCGCCCGGACAGATATGAACACTGAAGCTTTCTTT
CDR3aa: CSARTDMNTEAFF

j_gene: TRBJ1-2
abundance: -
v_gene: TRBV27
d_gene: TRBD1
CDR3nt: TGTGCCAGCAGTTTAGGACAGGGACGTGGCTACACCTTC
CDR3aa: CASSLGQGRGYTF

j_gene: TRBJ2-7
abundance: -
v_gene: TRBV29-1
d_gene: TRBD1
CDR3nt: TGCAGCGTTTCTTCGAAGGACAGGGTTGGAGGCTACGAGCAGTACTTC
CDR3aa: CSVSSKDRVGGYEQYF

j_gene: TRBJ1-3
abundance: -
v_gene: TRBV5-4
d_gene: -
CDR3nt: TGTGCCAGCAGCTTGTGGGGGGGCGCCAGAAACACCATATATTTT
CDR3aa: CASSLWGGARNTIYF

j_gene: TRBJ2-1
abundance: -
v_gene: TRBV11-3
d_gene: -
CDR3nt: TGTGCCAGCAGCTTAGAGGCGGGATACTACAATGAGCAGTTCTTC
CDR3aa: CASSLEAGYYNEQFF

j_gene: TRBJ2-3
abundance: -
v_gene: TRBV18
d_gene: TRBD1
CDR3nt: TGTGCCAGCTCACCGGACAGGGGAGGCGATACGCAGTATTTT
CDR3aa: CASSPDRGGDTQYF

j_gene: TRBJ2-1
abundance: -
v_gene: TRBV5-6
d_gene: TRBD2
CDR3nt: TGTGCCAGCAAAGGACTAGCGACGTATGAGCAGTTCTTC
CDR3aa: CASKGLATYEQFF

j_gene: TRBJ1-3
abundance: many
v_gene: TRBV7-8
d_gene: TRBD1
CDR3nt: TGTGCCAGCAGCAACAGGGGAAGTGGAAACACCATATATTTT
CDR3aa: CASSNRGSGNTIYF

j_gene: TRBJ2-1
abundance: once
v_gene: TRBV24-1
d_gene: -
CDR3nt: TGTGCCACCAGTGGTCGCCGGGACTCCTACAATGAGCAGTTCTTC
CDR3aa: CATSGRRDSYNEQFF

j_gene: TRBJ2-1
abundance: -
v_gene: TRBV25-1
d_gene: -
CDR3nt: TGTGCCAGCAGCAGCGCTATAGAGCAGTTCTTC
CDR3aa: CASSSAIEQFF

j_gene: TRBJ2-7
abundance: few
v_gene: TRBV2
d_gene: -
CDR3nt: TGTGCCAGCAGTGAGACAGCTACCTACGAGCAGTACTTC
CDR3aa: CASSETATYEQYF

j_gene: TRBJ2-3
abundance: -
v_gene: TRBV2
d_gene: TRBD1
CDR3nt: TGTGCCAGCAGCGAACTGACAGGGGGGACAGATACGCAGTATTTT
CDR3aa: CASSELTGGTDTQYF

j_gene: TRBJ2-3
abundance: -
v_gene: TRBV11-2
d_gene: -
CDR3nt: TGTGCCAGCAGCCCTACCATCATGGGAGTAGATACGCAGTATTTT
CDR3aa: CASSPTIMGVDTQYF

j_gene: TRBJ1-2
abundance: once
v_gene: TRBV10-3
d_gene: TRBD1
CDR3nt: TGTGCCCATTACAGGGGAGACTCTGGCTACACCTTC
CDR3aa: CAHYRGDSGYTF

j_gene: TRBJ2-7
abundance: -
v_gene: TRBV7-2
d_gene: TRBD2
CDR3nt: TGTGCCAGCAGCTTAGTGGGGAGCGGGGGATCCTACGAGCAGTACTTC
CDR3aa: CASSLVGSGGSYEQYF

j_gene: TRBJ1-2
abundance: -
v_gene: TRBV7-7
d_gene: TRBD1
CDR3nt: TGTGCTAGCAGCCTAAAGCGAGGGACAGGGGGGAGGAACTATGGCTACACCTTC
CDR3aa: CASSLKRGTGGRNYGYTF

j_gene: TRBJ2-1
abundance: -
v_gene: TRBV6-6
d_gene: TRBD1
CDR3nt: TGTGCCAGCAGTGCCACCCAGGGGGAGCACAATGAGCAGTTCTTC
CDR3aa: CASSATQGEHNEQFF

j_gene: TRBJ2-1
abundance: -
v_gene: TRBV5-4
d_gene: -
CDR3nt: TGTGCCAGCACTACCGGGGTGGAGGGTGAGCAGTTCTTC
CDR3aa: CASTTGVEGEQFF

j_gene: TRBJ1-2
abundance: -
v_gene: TRBV4-3
d_gene: TRBD1
CDR3nt: TGCGCCAGCAACCTGGGGACAGGGGGTGATTATGGCTACACCTTC
CDR3aa: CASNLGTGGDYGYTF

j_gene: TRBJ1-4
abundance: -
v_gene: TRBV3-1/TRBV3-2
d_gene: -
CDR3nt: TGTGCCAGCAGCCAAGGGCGACAAACTAATGAAAAACTGTTTTTT
CDR3aa: CASSQGRQTNEKLFF

j_gene: TRBJ2-2
abundance: -
v_gene: TRBV4-1
d_gene: TRBD2
CDR3nt: TGCGCCAGCAGCCAAGGCCCTCCTAGCGGGGGTTACACCGGGGAGCTGTTTTTT
CDR3aa: CASSQGPPSGGYTGELFF

j_gene: TRBJ2-5
abundance: -
v_gene: TRBV5-1
d_gene: TRBD2
CDR3nt: TGCGCCAGCAGCGTTGGGACTAGCGGGTCTCCGACGGAAGAGACCCAGTACTTC
CDR3aa: CASSVGTSGSPTEETQYF

j_gene: TRBJ2-7
abundance: -
v_gene: TRBV4-2
d_gene: TRBD1
CDR3nt: TGTGCCAGCAGCCGAAACAGGGGACAATCGAGCTCCTACGAGCAGTACTTC
CDR3aa: CASSRNRGQSSSYEQYF

j_gene: TRBJ2-2
abundance: -
v_gene: TRBV5-4
d_gene: -
CDR3nt: TGTGCCAGCAGCTTGTGGCAGGGAAACACCGGGGAGCTGTTTTTT
CDR3aa: CASSLWQGNTGELFF

j_gene: TRBJ1-2
abundance: -
v_gene: TRBV12-3/TRBV12-4
d_gene: -
CDR3nt: TGTGCCAGCAGTTTAAGGGGTGGCTACACCTTC
CDR3aa: CASSLRGGYTF

j_gene: TRBJ2-7
abundance: -
v_gene: TRBV4-1
d_gene: TRBD1
CDR3nt: TGCGCCAGCAGCCATCCGGGACAGGGGGGAACTGGGCAGTACTTC
CDR3aa: CASSHPGQGGTGQYF

j_gene: TRBJ1-2
abundance: -
v_gene: TRBV10-3
d_gene: -
CDR3nt: TGTGCCATCAGTGGGACAGAATCACTCTATGGCTACACCTTC
CDR3aa: CAISGTESLYGYTF

j_gene: TRBJ2-7
abundance: -
v_gene: TRBV9
d_gene: TRBD2
CDR3nt: TGTGCCAGCAGCGGCGGGGGGCGCGAGCAGTACTTC
CDR3aa: CASSGGGREQYF

j_gene: TRBJ2-1
abundance: once
v_gene: TRBV4-1
d_gene: TRBD2
CDR3nt: TGCGCCAGCAGCCCAGCGGGGGGGCTCTACAATGAGCAGTTCTTC
CDR3aa: CASSPAGGLYNEQFF

j_gene: TRBJ1-2
abundance: -
v_gene: TRBV27
d_gene: TRBD1
CDR3nt: TGTGCCAGCAGCCGGGACAGCTTCTATGGCTACACCTTC
CDR3aa: CASSRDSFYGYTF

j_gene: TRBJ2-1
abundance: -
v_gene: TRBV7-2
d_gene: TRBD2
CDR3nt: TGTGCCAGCAGCAGAGGTTTTTCTACTAGCGGGAGGGCCTGGGAGCAGTTCTTC
CDR3aa: CASSRGFSTSGRAWEQFF

j_gene: TRBJ1-1
abundance: few
v_gene: TRBV28
d_gene: -
CDR3nt: TGTGCCAGCAGAAACACACAGGGTACTGAAGCTTTCTTT
CDR3aa: CASRNTQGTEAFF

j_gene: TRBJ1-4
abundance: -
v_gene: TRBV7-6
d_gene: TRBD1
CDR3nt: TGTGCCAGCAGCTTAGGGGACAGCGCAACTAATGAAAAACTGTTTTTT
CDR3aa: CASSLGDSATNEKLFF

j_gene: TRBJ2-1
abundance: -
v_gene: TRBV24-1
d_gene: TRBD2
CDR3nt: TGTGCCACCAGTGATCCGGGACTAGCGGAGCAGTTCTTC
CDR3aa: CATSDPGLAEQFF

j_gene: TRBJ2-3
abundance: -
v_gene: TRBV6-5
d_gene: -
CDR3nt: TGTGCCAGCAGTTACTCGGCTAGCGCCTACACAGATACGCAGTATTTT
CDR3aa: CASSYSASAYTDTQYF

j_gene: TRBJ2-7
abundance: -
v_gene: TRBV7-2
d_gene: TRBD1
CDR3nt: TGTGCCAGCAGCACCCGGACAGGGTTCGGCTACGAGCAGTACTTC
CDR3aa: CASSTRTGFGYEQYF

j_gene: TRBJ1-4
abundance: -
v_gene: TRBV6-5
d_gene: -
CDR3nt: TGTGCCAGCACCCTGACAGGAAAGAATGAAAAACTGTTTTTT
CDR3aa: CASTLTGKNEKLFF